The 22 T cell receptor beta chains below come from one sample, sequenced in a study of T cells in Graves' hyperthyroidism and ophthalmopathy. Amplification of TCR beta CDR3 regions was performed using RNA transcripts as template. First-round RT-PCR of the TCR CDR3 relied on the HTBI primer set. TCRdb used MiXCR to reprocess the multiplex PCR reads, holding one entry per CDR3 protein. The data hold 600,000 or so distinct CDR3 sequences, with 16% observed a single time. What was sequenced was blood. These receptors were obtained from a woman in her thirties with Graves' hyperthyroidism.

The rearrangement links TRBV19 to TRBJ2-1; D might be TRBD1 or TRBD2, each matching 6 bases. Germline lookup yields CDR1 LNHDA and CDR2 SQIVND (reference sequence). Trimming removed 0 bases from V and 1 base from J, with 10 bases in between. The CDR3 totals 16 residues. The CDR3 region has the DNA TGTGCCAGTAGTATAGAGGGGGGCGAGTCCTACAATGAGCAGTTCTTC. Protein: CASSIEGGESYNEQFF.

The table lists this clonotype with many counts. The chain links TRBV12-3 or TRBV12-4 to TRBJ2-7; weak D call: TRBD2 (6 bases). The CDR3 loop spans 14 amino acids. V was clipped by 3 bases and J by 6 bases, with 15 bases between them. DNA of the CDR3: TGTGCCAGCAGTTTTCGGCGGACTATTGGCGAGCAGTACTTC. Translation: CASSFRRTIGEQYF.

V gene TRBV6-2 or TRBV6-3 combines with J gene TRBJ2-3; D perhaps matches TRBD1 (6 bases). TRBJ1-5 matches the DNA end more closely, so the J call is doubtful. The CDR3 sequence is 17 residues long. Germline values: CDR1 MNHEY, CDR2 SVGEGT. The CDR3 DNA sequence: TGTGCCAGCAGTGGCTTCTCCAAGGGGGGGAGCACAGATACGCAGCATTTT. Translating gives CASSGFSKGGSTDTQHF.

This clonotype turned up a few times. The chain recombines TRBV5-6 with TRBJ2-5; 10 nucleotides agree with TRBD1. J lost 2 bases, V lost 4 bases, and 8 bases had no gene match. The CDR3 contains 16 residues. Looked up from germline, CDR1 is SGHDT and CDR2 is YYEEEE. CDR3 sequence reads: CASSHIGTGAQETQYF. For the CDR3, the DNA is TGTGCCAGCAGCCATATCGGGACAGGGGCACAAGAGACCCAGTACTTC.

The chain combines TRBV30 with TRBJ1-1; D perhaps matches TRBD1 (6 bases). The CDR3 length is 13 residues. Germline CDR1 and CDR2: GTSNPN and SVGIG (reference sequence). V lost 0 bases and J 11 bases, leaving 16 bases between the germline ends. CDR3 amino acids: CAWSVQGDPGAFF. The CDR3 DNA sequence: TGTGCCTGGAGTGTACAGGGAGACCCTGGGGCTTTCTTT.

This clonotype was observed at least ten times. The chain recombines TRBV12-5 with TRBJ2-1, with TRBD1 matching 7 bases. There are 16 residues in the CDR3. With V trimmed by 6 bases and J by 4 bases, 12 bases remained unmatched. Germline V gene data show CDR1 as LGHNT and CDR2 as FRNRAP. CDR3 nucleotides: TGTGCTAGTGGACTCCCAGGGGGAGTTGGTTACAATGAGCAGTTCTTC. Amino acid sequence: CASGLPGGVGYNEQFF.

In regard to this clonotype: Mismatch with germline at one junction end may stem from a read error. J is TRBJ1-6 and V is TRBV14, with D unclear. CDR3 length equals 13 residues. In germline, CDR1 is SGHDN, CDR2 FVKESK. This chain's CDR3 is CASSQVGNSPLHF. The CDR3 DNA reads TGTGCCAGCAGCCAAGTCGGCAATTCCCCCCTCCACTTT.

The sample holds many counts of this clonotype. This chain connects TRBV5-5 to TRBJ2-1; D remains unclear. Germline loops: CDR1 SGHKS, CDR2 YYEKEE (reference sequence). Trimming shortened V by 3 bases and J by 5 bases, and 9 bases separated the two germline ends. This CDR3 comprises 13 residues. The DNA for the CDR3 is TGTGCCAGCAGCTCCCTTCAAGACAATGAGCAGTTCTTC. Amino acid sequence: CASSSLQDNEQFF.

This clonotype was seen only a few times. CDR3 bases: TGTGCCAGCAGCATAGGGGGTCTGAACACCGGGGAGCTGTTTTTT. This encodes CASSIGGLNTGELFF. The V gene is TRBV28, the J gene TRBJ2-2; tentatively, D is TRBD1 (6 bases). The CDR3 loop spans 15 amino acids. Germline lookup yields CDR1 MDHEN and CDR2 SYDVKM. V lost 6 bases, J lost 1 base, and 12 bases lay in between.

This clonotype was counted ten times or more. The rearrangement joins TRBV7-2 to TRBJ2-7; D could derive from TRBD1 or TRBD2 (6 bases each). V shed 5 bases and J shed 4 bases, with 18 bases lying between them. Per germline, CDR1 SGHTA and CDR2 FQGNSA. The CDR3 has 15 amino acids. The CDR3 here is CASSARLGGLYEQYF. The CDR3 region has the DNA TGTGCCAGCAGCGCCCGGCTCGGGGGCCTATACGAGCAGTACTTC.

The table lists this clonotype with a few counts. J is TRBJ2-1 and V is TRBV20-1, with D possibly being TRBD2 (7 bases). Germline V lookup: CDR1 DFQATT, CDR2 SNEGSKA (reference sequence). CDR3 length equals 16 residues. The ends were cut back, 3 bases at V and 2 bases at J, with 17 bases in the middle. CDR3 residues: CSAREGGGRAYNEQFF. CDR3 sequence (DNA): TGCAGTGCTAGGGAGGGGGGCGGGAGAGCCTACAATGAGCAGTTCTTC.

This clonotype was seen a few times. The V gene is TRBV7-2, the J gene TRBJ2-2; D remains ambiguous. The germline V gene has CDR1 SGHTA and CDR2 FQGNSA. CDR3 length: 18 residues. V was clipped by 1 base and J by 5 bases, with 20 bases between them. The CDR3 reads CASSLVLVERVRTGELFF. The CDR3 DNA reads TGTGCCAGCAGCTTAGTCTTGGTCGAGCGAGTTAGGACCGGGGAGCTGTTTTTT.

V usage is TRBV20-1 and J usage is TRBJ1-1; no clear D gene. The CDR3 has 15 amino acids. The germline gives CDR1 DFQATT, CDR2 SNEGSKA (reference sequence). In nucleotides, the CDR3 is TGCAGCGCCGCCCCGATCGACAAGATGAACACTGAAGCTTTCTTT. Residues: CSAAPIDKMNTEAFF.

This clonotype was picked up a small number of times. J is TRBJ2-1 and V is TRBV19, with 9 bases identical to TRBD2. This CDR3 comprises 16 residues. Germline CDR1 is LNHDA and CDR2 is SQIVND (reference sequence). The V segment lost 1 base and the J segment 2 bases; nucleotides outside the gene matches: 3. In DNA, the CDR3 is TGTGCCAGTAGTATAGGTCCTAGCGGGACCTACAATGAGCAGTTCTTC. It yields the protein CASSIGPSGTYNEQFF.

This clonotype came up a few times. The rearrangement uses TRBV24-1 and TRBJ2-1; 8 nucleotides line up with TRBD1. The germline gives CDR1 KGHDR, CDR2 SFDVKD. The CDR3 loop spans 14 amino acids. Trimming removed 6 bases from V and 6 bases from J; junction bases left unmatched: 6. CDR3 loop: CATSTQGAANEQFF. CDR3 nucleotide sequence: TGTGCCACCAGTACCCAGGGGGCTGCCAATGAGCAGTTCTTC.

The chain recombines TRBV19 with TRBJ2-5; 8 bases are shared with TRBD1. Germline-derived CDR1 and CDR2 are LNHDA and SQIVND (reference sequence). This CDR3 has 15 residues. The V segment lost 7 bases and the J segment 1 base; nucleotides outside the gene matches: 8. DNA for the CDR3: TGTGCCAGTACCCCCGGACAGGGATTCCAAGAGACCCAGTACTTC. Translating it yields CASTPGQGFQETQYF. Combining the CDR3 with reference TRBV19 and TRBJ2-5 gives the whole variable domain DGGITQSPKYLFRKEGQNVTLSCEQNLNHDAMYWYRQDPGQGLRLIYYSQIVNDFQKGDIAEGYSVSREKKESFPLTVTSAQKNPTAFYLCASTPGQGFQETQYFGPGTRLLVL.

In this sample, this clonotype turned up a few times. The CDR3 DNA reads TGTGCCAGCAGTTACACCCCGGGGGCCCCTGGGGATAGGTCCTACAATGAGCAGTTCTTC. The encoded protein is CASSYTPGAPGDRSYNEQFF. V is TRBV6-2 or TRBV6-3 and J is TRBJ2-1; D possibly uses TRBD1 or TRBD2 (6 bases each). This CDR3 is built from 20 residues. Germline lookup yields CDR1 MNHEY and CDR2 SVGEGT. Trimming left V 2 bases short and J 1 base short, with 24 bases between.

A word on this clonotype: This clone may be a read error of a much larger clone one base away. V gene TRBV20-1 combines with J gene TRBJ2-1; the match to TRBD1 covers 12 bases. CDR1 and CDR2 from the germline V gene are DFQATT and SNEGSKA (reference sequence). CDR3 length equals 17 residues. DNA for the CDR3: TGCAGTGCTAGAGATTACGGGACAGGGGGCGCGGGCAATGGGCAGTTCTTC. Translation gives CSARDYGTGGAGNGQFF.

V and J are TRBV20-1 and TRBJ1-5; TRBD1 matches at 7 bases. The V gene's germline CDR1 is DFQATT and CDR2 SNEGSKA (reference sequence). The CDR3 is 16 amino acids. Trimming cost V 3 bases and J 7 bases; bases outside gene matches: 15. Here the CDR3 reads CSASMQTGMFGQPQHF. DNA for the CDR3: TGCAGTGCTAGCATGCAGACAGGGATGTTTGGGCAGCCCCAGCATTTT.

This clonotype was detected only a few times. The chain employs TRBV29-1 and TRBJ2-2; 8 bases agree with TRBD1. The CDR3 runs 14 residues. After removal of 4 bases from V and 4 bases from J, the junction contained 5 bases not matched to a gene. Germline-derived CDR1 and CDR2 are SQVTM and ANQGSEA. The CDR3 region is CSVAKTGVTGELFF. CDR3 coding DNA: TGCAGCGTTGCCAAGACAGGGGTCACCGGGGAGCTGTTTTTT.

The V gene is TRBV7-9, the J gene TRBJ1-2; 7 bases match TRBD1. This CDR3 comprises 17 residues. Germline V gene sequence: CDR1 SEHNR, CDR2 FQNEAQ (reference sequence). The V gene end was trimmed by 4 bases and the J gene end by 5 bases; junction bases not matched to a gene: 16. CDR3 nucleotide sequence: TGTGCCAGCAGCTACGATTTAGACCCGACAGGGACTTATGGCTACACCTTC. Amino acids: CASSYDLDPTGTYGYTF. The variable domain in full, completed from reference TRBV7-9 and TRBJ1-2, reads DTGVSQNPRHKITKRGQNVTFRCDPISEHNRLYWYRQTLGQGPEFLTYFQNEAQLEKSRLLSDRFSAERPKGSFSTLEIQRTEQGDSAMYLCASSYDLDPTGTYGYTFGSGTRLTVV.

V gene TRBV2 combines with J gene TRBJ2-2; no reliable D call. V was clipped by 7 bases and J by 2 bases, with 11 bases between them. Per germline, CDR1 SNHLY and CDR2 FYNNEI. The CDR3 contains 14 residues. This CDR3 is CASKTDLNTGELFF. The CDR3, as DNA: TGTGCCAGCAAAACGGATCTCAACACCGGGGAGCTGTTTTTT.